The TCR beta chain described here comes from a study of blood T cell repertoires in COVID-19. About the research overall: Spain, Italy and the United States supplied samples that represented acute and convalescent COVID-19. Sample material is recorded as cDNA or gDNA derived from T cells, B-cell-depleted T cells, or PBMCs.

The length of the CDR3 is 13 residues. V gave up 4 bases and J gave up 3 bases; unmatched junction bases: 0. Germline V CDR1 and CDR2: LGHDT, YNNKEL (reference sequence). Per the study methods: Researchers report that nucleated cell counts were estimated from reference gene primer amplification. The table came from immunoSEQ multiplex PCR; TCRdb's copy has only in-frame clones and leaves some out. V, J and clone size reflect that table, while D and trimming were determined from the DNA. The profile shows roughly 57,000 clones, about 90% of them singletons. The TCR comes from a man in his sixties with active or convalescent COVID-19. The chain carries TRBV3-1 (or the pseudogene TRBV3-2) and TRBJ2-3, with TRBD1 identical over 8 bases. Material: peripheral blood. DNA for the CDR3: TGTGCCAGCAGCCGGACAGGGACAGATACGCAGTATTTT. This encodes CASSRTGTDTQYF.